Sequencing of this T cell receptor beta chain was carried out in a study of shared clonotypes between healthy human individuals. Study outcomes and limitations: Generally, estimated richness proved larger in naive subsets than it did in memory subsets. Approximately 5.4% of naive CD4 clonotypes were common to a handful of donors.

CD45RA-negative memory and CD45RA+ naive subsets were split from the CD4+ cells. Between the trimmed V and J ends, which lost 0 bases and 4 bases, there was a span of 17 bases. Looked up from germline, CDR1 is SGHRS and CDR2 is YFSETQ. This CDR3 comprises 17 residues. Regarding this clone: Its antigen is unknown.

At the deep level, the assay was run. The table came from immunoSEQ multiplex PCR; TCRdb's copy has only in-frame clones and leaves some out. The table shows 2 million to 2.5 million clones, with about 92% occurring only once. The V and J genes are TRBV5-1 and TRBJ2-1, with D unclear. The sequence was collected from a man aged 18 to 30 in good health. Some clones in this sample may be carry-over from other donors' samples. The sequencing input was naive CD4+ T cells from PBMCs. Subset noted: CD45RA+ positively selected. In DNA form, the CDR3 reads TGCGCCAGCAGCTTGGCCCTGGTGGAGAACATTTACAATGAGCAGTTCTTC. This encodes CASSLALVENIYNEQFF.